This record covers a single TCR beta chain. The data originate from a study of neurological immune-mediated disorders. About the study: The multiple sclerosis group of approximately 35 included 31 relapsing-remitting and 3 secondary progressive patients.

The cDNA was generated by 5'RACE with 10-nucleotide random UMIs. TCRdb recomputed calls from the 5' RACE reads with MiXCR, one row per CDR3 protein. The sample has more than 45,000 distinct CDR3 sequences, around 4.2% seen once. This clonotype originated in a man aged 50 to 59 with multiple sclerosis. Sequencing was carried out using PBMCs.

CDR3 protein: CASSLLVGTSGRGNEQFF. The CDR3 DNA follows: TGTGCCAGCAGCTTACTTGTCGGGACTAGCGGGAGGGGAAATGAGCAGTTCTTC. This chain connects TRBV11-2 to TRBJ2-1; 16 bases match TRBD2. V was pared by 2 bases and J by 7 bases, with 8 bases of the junction left unmatched. From germline, CDR1 is SGHAT and CDR2 FQNNGV. The CDR3 consists of 18 residues.